Following are 10 T cell receptor beta chains from one sample sequenced in a study of cytomegalovirus exposure and HLA in healthy donors. Vbeta (60) and Jbeta (13) primers were used in the PCR. Profiling relied on immunoSEQ multiplex PCR, and the TCRdb table lists in-frame clones only, not all of them. The table shows approximately 61,000 clones, with more than 70% occurring only once. The sample was PBMCs. The receptors were gathered from a man aged 50 or older in good health and CMV-seropositive.

The chain uses TRBV27 and TRBJ1-2; a weak D match, TRBD1 (5 bases). This CDR3 is built from 18 residues. V lost 5 bases to trimming and J lost 0 bases, with 22 bases between them. Germline V gene data show CDR1 as MNHEY and CDR2 as SMNVEV (reference sequence). The CDR3 sequence is CASSKLLGVGASNYGYTF. The CDR3 DNA follows: TGTGCCAGCAGTAAATTATTAGGGGTCGGCGCATCTAACTATGGCTACACCTTC.

The gene calls are TRBV4-1 and TRBJ2-2, with 12 bases fitting TRBD2. V gave up 4 bases and J gave up 2 bases; unmatched junction bases: 2. The CDR3 runs 16 residues. CDR1 and CDR2 from the germline V gene are MGHRA and YSYEKL. CDR3 DNA sequence: TGCGCCAGCAGCCGAGGACTAGCGGGAAACACCGGGGAGCTGTTTTTT. Translated: CASSRGLAGNTGELFF.

V is TRBV28 and J is TRBJ2-7, with D possibly being TRBD1 (5 bases). This CDR3 has 12 residues. Germline CDR1 MDHEN, CDR2 SYDVKM. V lost 6 bases to trimming and J lost 3 bases, with 9 bases between them. The CDR3 here is CASRRTGYEQYF. CDR3 DNA sequence: TGTGCCAGCAGAAGAACAGGCTACGAGCAGTACTTC.

A note on this clone: Its ends do not fully match the called genes, so a read error is possible. V is TRBV4-3 and J is TRBJ2-1; D gene ambiguous. The CDR3 has 17 residues. Germline values: CDR1 LGHNA, CDR2 YSLEER. CDR3 amino acids: CARSPDMIVLISNEQFF. For the CDR3, the DNA is TGCGCCCGCAGCCCAGATATGATCGTACTCATCTCAAATGAGCAGTTCTTC.

This sequence joins TRBV6-6 and TRBJ2-5, with 13 bases fitting TRBD2. V dropped 7 bases and J dropped 1; count of bases not matched to a gene: 6. CDR1 and CDR2 from the germline V gene are MNHNY and SVGAGI (reference sequence). The CDR3 has 16 residues. DNA of the CDR3: TGTGCCAGCACTACTTGGACTAGCGGGGGCCAAGAGACCCAGTACTTC. This translates into CASTTWTSGGQETQYF.

This clone turned up a few times. The chain is built from TRBV5-4 and TRBJ1-2; D gene unclear. Trimming pared 7 bases from V and 8 bases from J, leaving 18 bases between. The CDR3 loop spans 13 amino acids. Germline V lookup: CDR1 SGHNT, CDR2 YYREEE (reference sequence). The CDR3 coding sequence is TGTGCCAGCGGCACCTCTCTTCCGGGGGGCTACACCTTC. Protein sequence: CASGTSLPGGYTF.

The gene calls are TRBV7-3 and TRBJ2-5, with 7 bases fitting TRBD2. CDR3 length: 17 amino acids. Trimming took 1 base from V and 5 from J; bases not matched to a gene: 13. Germline V gives CDR1 SGHTA, CDR2 FQGTGA. CDR3 sequence: CASSLIGAGAPRETQYF. In nucleotides, the CDR3 is TGTGCCAGCAGCTTAATCGGCGCGGGAGCCCCCCGCGAGACCCAGTACTTC.

V gene TRBV6-6 combines with J gene TRBJ2-2, with D unclear. Looked up from germline, CDR1 is MNHNY and CDR2 is SVGAGI (reference sequence). Trimming cost V 4 bases and J 5 bases, with 5 bases left between them. There are 12 residues in the CDR3. The CDR3 sequence: CASSSRTGELFF. CDR3 nucleotide sequence: TGTGCCAGCAGTTCTAGGACCGGGGAGCTGTTTTTT.

V and J are TRBV9 and TRBJ1-1, with TRBD1 matching over 9 bases. This CDR3 region has 15 residues. V trimming: 4 bases; J trimming: 1 base; junction bases outside the gene matches: 5. The germline V gene encodes CDR1 SGDLS and CDR2 YYNGEE. CDR3 region: CASSPGQGTNTEAFF. Here the CDR3 DNA reads TGTGCCAGCAGCCCGGGACAGGGAACGAACACTGAAGCTTTCTTT.

This clone was seen only once. The chain carries TRBV5-1 and TRBJ1-3; D remains unclear. This CDR3 is built from 15 residues. Trimming cost V 4 bases and J 1 base, with 12 bases left between them. Germline lookup yields CDR1 SGHRS and CDR2 YFSETQ. CDR3 bases: TGCGCCAGCAGCCCGGGTAGTCCTTCTGGAAACACCATATATTTT. This encodes CASSPGSPSGNTIYF.